The clone carrying this T cell receptor beta chain was found a few times. Its antigen is undetermined. The germline V gene encodes CDR1 SGHRS and CDR2 YFSETQ. V gave up 0 bases and J gave up 5 bases, with 12 bases separating them. The CDR3 is made up of 16 amino acids. The data stem from a study of early T cells in non-severe SARS-CoV-2 infection. General observations from the study: Lookups in VDJdb leaned toward anti-spike CD8 responses and missed private and CD4 specificities.

In the library, individual cDNA molecules carried attached unique molecular identifiers. TCRdb itself ran the 5' RACE reads through MiXCR, one entry per CDR3 protein. The repertoire includes approximately 79,000 distinct CDR3 sequences, approximately 13% of them detected once, and about 6.4% sits in the top ten. The TCR originated in an adult who was a healthcare worker with PCR-confirmed SARS-CoV-2 infection or an uninfected control (not recorded which). Sequencing was done on a sample of whole blood. This chain links TRBV5-1 with TRBJ1-6; no clear D. The DNA for the CDR3 is TGCGCCAGCAGCTTGGACGGATACCCAAATAATTCACCCCTCCACTTT. This translates into CASSLDGYPNNSPLHF. Full variable domain (remainder filled in from reference TRBV5-1 and TRBJ1-6): KAGVTQTPRYLIKTRGQQVTLSCSPISGHRSVSWYQQTPGQGLQFLFEYFSETQRNKGNFPGRFSGRQFSNSRSEMNVSTLELGDSALYLCASSLDGYPNNSPLHFGNGTRLTVT.